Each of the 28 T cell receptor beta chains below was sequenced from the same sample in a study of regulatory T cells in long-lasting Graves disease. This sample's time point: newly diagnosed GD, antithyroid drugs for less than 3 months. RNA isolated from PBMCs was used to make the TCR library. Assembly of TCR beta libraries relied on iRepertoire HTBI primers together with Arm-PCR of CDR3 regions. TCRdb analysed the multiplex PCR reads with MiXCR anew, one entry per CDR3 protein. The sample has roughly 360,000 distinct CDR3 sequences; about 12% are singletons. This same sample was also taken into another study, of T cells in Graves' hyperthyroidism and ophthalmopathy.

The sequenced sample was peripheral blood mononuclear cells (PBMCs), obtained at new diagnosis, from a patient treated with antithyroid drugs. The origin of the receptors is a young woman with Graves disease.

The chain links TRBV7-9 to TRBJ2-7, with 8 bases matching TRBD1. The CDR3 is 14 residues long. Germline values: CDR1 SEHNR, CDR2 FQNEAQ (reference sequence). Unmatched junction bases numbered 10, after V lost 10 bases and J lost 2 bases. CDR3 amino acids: CATLPRDRTYEQYF. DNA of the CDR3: TGTGCCACTTTGCCCCGGGACAGGACCTACGAGCAGTACTTC.

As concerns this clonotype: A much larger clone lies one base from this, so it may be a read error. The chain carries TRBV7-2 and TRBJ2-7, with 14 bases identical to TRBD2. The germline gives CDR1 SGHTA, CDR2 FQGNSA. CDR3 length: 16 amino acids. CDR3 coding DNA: TGTCCCAGCAGCCCCCCGGGACTAGCGGGAGTCGGAGAGCAGTACTTC. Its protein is CPSSPPGLAGVGEQYF.

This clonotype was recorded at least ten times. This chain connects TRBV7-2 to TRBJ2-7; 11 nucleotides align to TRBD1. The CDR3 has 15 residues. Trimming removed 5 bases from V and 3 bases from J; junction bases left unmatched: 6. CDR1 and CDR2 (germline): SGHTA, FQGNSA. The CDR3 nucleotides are TGTGCCAGCAGCGGTCCGGGACAGGGGGACTACGAGCAGTACTTC. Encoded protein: CASSGPGQGDYEQYF.

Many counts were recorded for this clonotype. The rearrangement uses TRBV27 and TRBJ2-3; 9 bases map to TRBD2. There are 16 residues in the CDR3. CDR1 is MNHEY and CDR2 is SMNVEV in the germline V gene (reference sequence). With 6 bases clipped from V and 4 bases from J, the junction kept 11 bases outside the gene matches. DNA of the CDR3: TGTGCCAGCAGGGGGGCGGCGGGAGGGCCCCCAGATACGCAGTATTTT. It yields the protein CASRGAAGGPPDTQYF.

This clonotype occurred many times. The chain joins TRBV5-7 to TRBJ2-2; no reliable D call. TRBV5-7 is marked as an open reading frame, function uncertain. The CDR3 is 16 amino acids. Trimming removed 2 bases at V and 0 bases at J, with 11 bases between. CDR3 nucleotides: TGTGCCAGCAGCTTCGAACAGCAAGCGAACACCGGGGAGCTGTTTTTT. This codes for CASSFEQQANTGELFF.

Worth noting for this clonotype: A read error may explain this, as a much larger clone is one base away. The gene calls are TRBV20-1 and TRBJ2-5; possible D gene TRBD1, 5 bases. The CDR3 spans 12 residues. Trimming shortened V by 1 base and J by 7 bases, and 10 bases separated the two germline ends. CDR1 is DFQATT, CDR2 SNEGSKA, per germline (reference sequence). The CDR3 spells CSARVPQGTQYF. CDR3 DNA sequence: TGCAGTGCTAGAGTTCCCCAGGGGACCCAGTACTTC.

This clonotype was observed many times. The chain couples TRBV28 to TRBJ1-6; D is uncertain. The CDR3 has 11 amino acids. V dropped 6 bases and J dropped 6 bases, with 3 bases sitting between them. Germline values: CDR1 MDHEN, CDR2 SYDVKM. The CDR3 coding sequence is TGTGCCAGCAGCTCTAATTCACCCCTCCACTTT. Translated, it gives CASSSNSPLHF. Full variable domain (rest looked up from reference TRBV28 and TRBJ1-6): DVKVTQSSRYLVKRTGEKVFLECVQDMDHENMFWYRQDPGLGLRLIYFSYDVKMKEKGDIPEGYSVSREKKERFSLILESASTNQTSMYLCASSSNSPLHFGNGTRLTVT.

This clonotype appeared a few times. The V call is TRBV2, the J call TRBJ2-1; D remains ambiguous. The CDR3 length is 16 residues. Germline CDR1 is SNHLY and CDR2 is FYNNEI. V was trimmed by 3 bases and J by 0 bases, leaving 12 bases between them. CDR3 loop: CASSDYMTRSYNEQFF. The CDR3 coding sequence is TGTGCCAGCAGTGACTATATGACACGCTCCTACAATGAGCAGTTCTTC.

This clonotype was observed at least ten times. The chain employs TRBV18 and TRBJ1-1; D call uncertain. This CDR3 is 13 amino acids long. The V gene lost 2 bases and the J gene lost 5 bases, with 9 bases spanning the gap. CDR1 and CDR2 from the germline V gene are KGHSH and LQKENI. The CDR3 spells CASSPWEGTEAFF. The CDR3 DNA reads TGTGCCAGCTCACCATGGGAGGGAACTGAAGCTTTCTTT.

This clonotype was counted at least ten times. CDR3: CASSDRDRGYEQYF. The CDR3 coding sequence is TGTGCCAGCAGTGATAGGGACAGGGGCTACGAGCAGTACTTC. The genes are TRBV6-1 and TRBJ2-7; 10 nucleotides line up with TRBD1. This CDR3 contains 14 residues. J lost 3 bases, V lost 3 bases, and 2 bases had no gene match. Germline V gene sequence: CDR1 MNHNS, CDR2 SASEGT.

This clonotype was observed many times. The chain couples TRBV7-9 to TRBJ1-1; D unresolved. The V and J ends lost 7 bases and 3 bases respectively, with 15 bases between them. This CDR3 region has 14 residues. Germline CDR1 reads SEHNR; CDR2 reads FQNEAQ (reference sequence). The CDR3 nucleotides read TGTGCCAGCACCCCAGATGGGTGGGACACTGAAGCTTTCTTT. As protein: CASTPDGWDTEAFF.

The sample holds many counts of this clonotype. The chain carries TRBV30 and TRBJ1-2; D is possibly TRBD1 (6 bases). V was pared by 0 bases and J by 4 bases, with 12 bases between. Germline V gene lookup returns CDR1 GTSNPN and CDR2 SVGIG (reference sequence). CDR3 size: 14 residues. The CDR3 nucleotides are TGTGCCTGGAGTGTACGAGGGGGGGGCTATGGCTACACCTTC. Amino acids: CAWSVRGGGYGYTF.

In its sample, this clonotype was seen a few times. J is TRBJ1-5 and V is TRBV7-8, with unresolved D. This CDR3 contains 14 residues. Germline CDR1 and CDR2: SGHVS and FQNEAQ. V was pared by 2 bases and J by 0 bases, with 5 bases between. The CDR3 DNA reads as TGTGCCAGCAGCTTATTGGATAGCAATCAGCCCCAGCATTTT. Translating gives CASSLLDSNQPQHF.

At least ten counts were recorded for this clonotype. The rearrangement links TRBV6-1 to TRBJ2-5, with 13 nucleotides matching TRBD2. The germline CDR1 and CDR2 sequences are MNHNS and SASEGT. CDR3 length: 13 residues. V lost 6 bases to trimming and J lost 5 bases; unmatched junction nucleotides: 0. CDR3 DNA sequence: TGTGCCAGCAGACTAGCGGGAGGGGAGACCCAGTACTTC. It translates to CASRLAGGETQYF.

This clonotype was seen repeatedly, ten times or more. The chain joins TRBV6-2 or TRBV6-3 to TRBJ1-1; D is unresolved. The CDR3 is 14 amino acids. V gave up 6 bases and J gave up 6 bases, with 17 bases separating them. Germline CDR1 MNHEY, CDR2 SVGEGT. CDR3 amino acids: CASRTAIRGSEAFF. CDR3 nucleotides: TGTGCCAGCAGGACCGCCATAAGAGGATCTGAAGCTTTCTTT.

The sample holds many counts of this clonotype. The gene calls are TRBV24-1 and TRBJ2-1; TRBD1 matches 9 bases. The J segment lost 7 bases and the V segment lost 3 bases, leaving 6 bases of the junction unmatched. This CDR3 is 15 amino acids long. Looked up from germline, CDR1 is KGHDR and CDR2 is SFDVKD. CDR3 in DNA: TGTGCCACCAGTGATACAGGGGGCGCGAAGAATGAGCAGTTCTTC. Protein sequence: CATSDTGGAKNEQFF.

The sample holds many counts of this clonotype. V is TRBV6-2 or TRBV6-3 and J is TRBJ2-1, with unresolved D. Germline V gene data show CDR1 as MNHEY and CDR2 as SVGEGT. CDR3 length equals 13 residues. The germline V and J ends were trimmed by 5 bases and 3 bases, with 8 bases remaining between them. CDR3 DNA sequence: TGTGCCAGCAGTCTCGACGTCTACAATGAGCAGTTCTTC. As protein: CASSLDVYNEQFF.

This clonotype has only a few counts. For the CDR3, the DNA is TGTGCCAGCAGCTTGCAGAGCTCCTATAATTCACCCCTCCACTTT. This gives the protein CASSLQSSYNSPLHF. The chain uses TRBV5-4 and TRBJ1-6, with no clear D. The CDR3 loop spans 15 amino acids. Germline values: CDR1 SGHNT, CDR2 YYREEE (reference sequence). V was trimmed by 1 base and J by 0 bases, leaving 5 bases between them.

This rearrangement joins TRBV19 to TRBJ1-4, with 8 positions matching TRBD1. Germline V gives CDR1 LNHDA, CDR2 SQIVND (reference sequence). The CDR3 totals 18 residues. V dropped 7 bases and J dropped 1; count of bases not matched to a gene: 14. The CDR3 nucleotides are TGTGCCAGTACCAGGACAGGGTGGCTCTTCGGAACTAATGAAAAACTGTTTTTT. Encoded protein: CASTRTGWLFGTNEKLFF.

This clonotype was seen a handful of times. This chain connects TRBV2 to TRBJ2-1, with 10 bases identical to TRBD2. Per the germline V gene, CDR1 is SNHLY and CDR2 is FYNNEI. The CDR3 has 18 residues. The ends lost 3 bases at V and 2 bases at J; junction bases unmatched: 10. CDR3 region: CASSDRPGGLAAYNEQFF. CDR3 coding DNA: TGTGCCAGCAGTGATAGGCCTGGTGGACTAGCGGCCTACAATGAGCAGTTCTTC.

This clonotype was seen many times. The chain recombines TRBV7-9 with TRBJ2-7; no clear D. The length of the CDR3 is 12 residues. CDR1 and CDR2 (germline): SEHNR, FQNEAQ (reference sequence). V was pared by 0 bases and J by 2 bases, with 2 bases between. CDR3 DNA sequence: TGTGCCAGCAGCTTAGCCCCCTACGAGCAGTACGTC. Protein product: CASSLAPYEQYV.

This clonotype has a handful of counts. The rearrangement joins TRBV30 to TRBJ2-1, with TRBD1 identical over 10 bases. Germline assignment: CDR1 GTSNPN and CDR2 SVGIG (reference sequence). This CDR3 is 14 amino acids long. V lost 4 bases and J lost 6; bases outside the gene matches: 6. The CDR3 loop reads CAWNSGTGVNEQFF. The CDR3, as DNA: TGTGCCTGGAATAGTGGGACAGGGGTCAATGAGCAGTTCTTC.

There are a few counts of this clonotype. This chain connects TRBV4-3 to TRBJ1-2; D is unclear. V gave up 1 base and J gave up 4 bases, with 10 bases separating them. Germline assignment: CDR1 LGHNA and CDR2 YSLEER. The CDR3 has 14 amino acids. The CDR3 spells CASSQGGFGYGYTF. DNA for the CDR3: TGCGCCAGCAGCCAAGGAGGTTTCGGCTATGGCTACACCTTC.

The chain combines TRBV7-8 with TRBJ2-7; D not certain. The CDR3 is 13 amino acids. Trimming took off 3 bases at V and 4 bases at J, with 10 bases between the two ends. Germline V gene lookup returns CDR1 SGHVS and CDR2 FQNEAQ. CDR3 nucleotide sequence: TGTGCCAGCAGCTTTAACCCTTTATACGAGCAGTACTTC. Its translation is CASSFNPLYEQYF.

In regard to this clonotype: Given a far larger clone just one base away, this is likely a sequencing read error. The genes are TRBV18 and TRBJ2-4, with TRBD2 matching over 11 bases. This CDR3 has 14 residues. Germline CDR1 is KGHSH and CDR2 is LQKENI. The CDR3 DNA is TGTGCCAGCTCAACTAGCGGGAGTCTGGGTGAGCTGTTCTTC. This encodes CASSTSGSLGELFF.

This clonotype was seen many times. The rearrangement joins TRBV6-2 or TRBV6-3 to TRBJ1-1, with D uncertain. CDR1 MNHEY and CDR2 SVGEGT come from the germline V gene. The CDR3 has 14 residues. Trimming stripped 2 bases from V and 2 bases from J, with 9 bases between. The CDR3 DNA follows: TGTGCCAGCAGTTACCTTAGGGTTAACACTGAAGCTTTCTTT. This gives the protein CASSYLRVNTEAFF.

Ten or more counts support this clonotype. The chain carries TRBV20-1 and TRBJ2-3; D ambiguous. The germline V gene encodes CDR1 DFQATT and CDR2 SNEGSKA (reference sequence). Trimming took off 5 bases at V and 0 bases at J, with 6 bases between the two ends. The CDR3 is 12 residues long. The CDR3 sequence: CSAESSTDTQYF. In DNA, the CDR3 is TGCAGTGCTGAATCCAGCACAGATACGCAGTATTTT.

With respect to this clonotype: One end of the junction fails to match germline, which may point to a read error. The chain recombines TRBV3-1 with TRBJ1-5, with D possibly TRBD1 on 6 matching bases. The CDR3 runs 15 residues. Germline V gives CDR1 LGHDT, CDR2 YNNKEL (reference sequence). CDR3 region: CASGQQGMGNQPQHF. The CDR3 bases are TGTGCCAGCGGCCAACAGGGTATGGGCAATCAGCCCCAGCATTTT.